This TCR beta chain was identified in a study of T cell responses to AZD1222 COVID-19 vaccine. Germline values: CDR1 SGHVS, CDR2 FNYEAQ. Trimming took off 5 bases at V and 2 bases at J, with 9 bases between the two ends. The CDR3 length is 13 residues. Sequencing used immunoSEQ multiplex PCR; TCRdb keeps in-frame clones, though not all of them. The sample comprises 150,000 or so clones, roughly nine tenths of which are singletons, and around 1.4% rests with the top ten. Sequenced here: peripheral blood, sampled on day 0 of AZD1222 vaccination. The TCR sequence derives from an adult in good health. The rearrangement uses TRBV7-6 and TRBJ1-1, with D hard to call. The CDR3: CASSDRFNTEAFF. For the CDR3, the DNA is TGTGCCAGCAGCGATCGTTTCAACACTGAAGCTTTCTTT.